A single sample is the source of the 26 T cell receptor beta chains below, sequenced in a study of regulatory T cells in long-lasting Graves disease. Time point noted: persistent/refractory GD, antithyroid drugs over 5 years with positive TRAb. Making the TCR library involved RNA that had been extracted from PBMCs. Both iRepertoire HTBI primers and Arm-PCR of CDR3 regions were used to build the TCR beta libraries. TCRdb called the multiplex PCR reads again in MiXCR, with one record for every CDR3 protein. The sample has about 470,000 distinct CDR3 sequences; under 25% are singletons. Sequencing was performed on peripheral blood mononuclear cells (PBMCs), taken when the disease was refractory, from a patient treated with antithyroid drugs. All receptors come from a female donor with Graves disease.

This clonotype has at least ten counts. The CDR3 region has the DNA TGTGCCAGCAGTACCCCACAAACGGGTACTGAAGCTTTCTTT. Its protein is CASSTPQTGTEAFF. The rearrangement uses TRBV28 and TRBJ1-1; D uncertain. CDR3 size: 14 residues. Trimming pared 5 bases from V and 5 bases from J, leaving 15 bases between. Germline V gives CDR1 MDHEN, CDR2 SYDVKM.

In this sample, this clonotype turned up many times. V gene TRBV27 combines with J gene TRBJ1-6, with 7 bases matching TRBD1. V lost 5 bases and J lost 11; bases outside the gene matches: 9. Germline V gene lookup returns CDR1 MNHEY and CDR2 SMNVEV (reference sequence). The CDR3 contains 14 residues. The CDR3 here is CASSLRTGLTPLHF. CDR3 in DNA: TGTGCCAGCAGTCTCCGGACAGGTTTGACACCCCTCCACTTT.

The J gene is TRBJ2-7, the V gene TRBV7-9, with 7 bases fitting TRBD2. CDR1 and CDR2 (germline): SEHNR, FQNEAQ (reference sequence). This CDR3 region has 16 residues. Losses at the gene ends were 2 bases for V and 0 bases for J; bases not matched to a gene: 7. In nucleotides, the CDR3 is TGTGCCAGCAGCTTAATCGCGGGAGCTAGCTCCTACGAGCAGTACTTC. Encoded protein: CASSLIAGASSYEQYF.

Comment on this clonotype: A much larger clone is a single base away; this may be a read error. The conserved phenylalanine or tryptophan normally closing the CDR3 is absent here, so this likely arose from a read error. The J gene is TRBJ1-1, the V gene TRBV5-5; D gene uncertain. Germline V lookup: CDR1 SGHKS, CDR2 YYEKEE (reference sequence). This CDR3 is 14 amino acids long. Trimming removed 7 bases from V and 0 bases from J, with 13 bases in between. CDR3 in amino acids: CASAYGSLNTEAFS. The CDR3 region has the DNA TGTGCCAGCGCATACGGGAGCCTGAACACTGAAGCTTTCTCT.

This clonotype was seen at least ten times. The chain uses TRBV6-1 and TRBJ1-2; 7 bases are a match to TRBD1. This CDR3 comprises 15 residues. Germline CDR1 and CDR2: MNHNS and SASEGT. The V gene end was trimmed by 5 bases and the J gene end by 4 bases; junction bases not matched to a gene: 10. CDR3 DNA: TGTGCCAGCAGTTCCCAGACAGGGTTTAGCTATGGCTACACCTTC. It is translated as CASSSQTGFSYGYTF.

This clonotype was seen ten or more times. The chain joins TRBV27 to TRBJ1-6; TRBD1 aligns across 8 bases. Germline assignment: CDR1 MNHEY and CDR2 SMNVEV (reference sequence). This CDR3 is 14 amino acids long. The J segment lost 7 bases and the V segment lost 5 bases, leaving 4 bases of the junction unmatched. CDR3 sequence (DNA): TGTGCCAGCAGTCGACAGGGGACGAATTCACCCCTCCACTTT. Encoded protein: CASSRQGTNSPLHF.

This clonotype occurred a few times. V usage is TRBV28 and J usage is TRBJ2-3; TRBD2 aligns across 9 bases. After removal of 8 bases from V and 2 bases from J, the junction contained 17 bases not matched to a gene. In germline, CDR1 is MDHEN, CDR2 SYDVKM. The CDR3 totals 18 residues. The CDR3 is CASQVRGTSLYYTDTQYF. In DNA form, the CDR3 reads TGTGCCAGCCAAGTGAGGGGGACTAGCCTTTACTACACAGATACGCAGTATTTT.

As for this clonotype: With a much larger clone just one base away, this may be a read error. This chain joins TRBV11-2 and TRBJ2-7; unclear D gene. CDR1 and CDR2 (germline): SGHAT, FQNNGV. The CDR3 has 16 amino acids. The CDR3, as DNA: TGTGCCAGCAGCTTAGATCTCCGGGTTAGCTCCTACGTGCAGTACTTC. This translates into CASSLDLRVSSYVQYF. The complete variable domain, with remaining parts taken from reference TRBV11-2 and TRBJ2-7, reads EAGVAQSPRYKIIEKRQSVAFWCNPISGHATLYWYQQILGQGPKLLIQFQNNGVVDDSQLPKDRFSAERLKGVDSTLKIQPAKLEDSAVYLCASSLDLRVSSYVQYFGPGTRLTVT.

Comment on this clonotype: This sequence may be a read error, since a much larger clone differs from it by one base. V and J are TRBV6-2 or TRBV6-3 and TRBJ1-1; D is perhaps TRBD1 (5 bases). The CDR3 runs to 14 residues. V lost 5 bases to trimming and J lost 1 base, with 11 bases between them. CDR1 and CDR2 from the germline V gene are MNHEY and SVGEGT. As DNA, the CDR3 is TGTGCCAGCAGTGCTAGTAGGGGGAACACTGAAGCTTTCTTT. Translated, it gives CASSASRGNTEAFF.

In this sample, this clonotype turned up a few times. This chain joins TRBV19 and TRBJ1-3; tentatively, D is TRBD1 (5 bases). The germline V and J ends were trimmed by 5 bases and 0 bases, with 8 bases remaining between them. The CDR3 contains 14 residues. Germline lookup yields CDR1 LNHDA and CDR2 SQIVND (reference sequence). The CDR3 here is CASSGTHSGNTIYF. The CDR3 DNA reads as TGTGCCAGTAGTGGGACGCACTCTGGAAACACCATATATTTT.

This clonotype occurred a few times. The V and J genes are TRBV19 and TRBJ2-4, with D possibly called TRBD1 or TRBD2 (5 bases each). V lost 7 bases and J lost 8, with 18 bases in between. CDR3 length equals 14 residues. Germline V gene lookup returns CDR1 LNHDA and CDR2 SQIVND (reference sequence). The CDR3: CASNRTALGDIQYF. CDR3 nucleotides: TGTGCCAGTAACCGGACTGCCCTAGGGGACATTCAGTACTTC. Together with reference TRBV19 and TRBJ2-4, the CDR3 gives the full variable domain: DGGITQSPKYLFRKEGQNVTLSCEQNLNHDAMYWYRQDPGQGLRLIYYSQIVNDFQKGDIAEGYSVSREKKESFPLTVTSAQKNPTAFYLCASNRTALGDIQYFGAGTRLSVL.

The sample holds many counts of this clonotype. The chain combines TRBV7-9 with TRBJ2-7; 11 bases agree with TRBD2. This CDR3 has 13 residues. V lost 8 bases, J lost 3 bases, and 3 bases stayed unmatched. The germline gives CDR1 SEHNR, CDR2 FQNEAQ (reference sequence). CDR3 sequence: CASRTSGYYEQYF. CDR3 nucleotides: TGTGCCAGCCGGACTAGCGGGTACTACGAGCAGTACTTC.

This clonotype was counted many times. The chain uses TRBV28 and TRBJ2-7; 12 bases are shared with TRBD2. The J segment lost 1 base and the V segment lost 6 bases, leaving 1 base of the junction unmatched. Germline V lookup: CDR1 MDHEN, CDR2 SYDVKM. The CDR3 is 14 residues long. CDR3 sequence reads: CASSLAGGSYEQYF. Here the CDR3 DNA reads TGTGCCAGCAGCCTAGCGGGAGGGTCCTACGAGCAGTACTTC.

This clonotype was observed at least ten times. The chain's CDR3 is CASSSISTGMNTEAFF. The DNA of the CDR3 is TGTGCCAGCAGTTCAATTTCGACAGGGATGAACACTGAAGCTTTCTTT. This sequence joins TRBV27 and TRBJ1-1; TRBD1 agrees at 7 bases. Germline trimming cut 4 bases from V and 0 bases from J; bases unmatched to any gene: 8. Looked up from germline, CDR1 is MNHEY and CDR2 is SMNVEV (reference sequence). The CDR3 loop spans 16 amino acids.

This clonotype was picked up many times. The chain is built from TRBV28 and TRBJ1-2, with TRBD1 matching over 7 bases. The germline CDR1 and CDR2 sequences are MDHEN and SYDVKM. This CDR3 comprises 15 residues. V shed 6 bases and J 6 bases; nucleotides not matched to a gene: 13. Here the CDR3 DNA reads TGTGCCAGCAGGCCCCGACAGGGTCGTATACATGGCTACACCTTC. This codes for CASRPRQGRIHGYTF.

The sample holds a few counts of this clonotype. The chain recombines TRBV5-4 with TRBJ2-5, with D unresolved. The CDR3 is made up of 13 amino acids. Germline CDR1 reads SGHNT; CDR2 reads YYREEE (reference sequence). Trimming left V 0 bases short and J 3 bases short, with 6 bases between. As DNA, the CDR3 is TGTGCCAGCAGCTTGGCACACGAAGAGACCCAGTACTTC. Amino acids: CASSLAHEETQYF.

The chain has TRBV5-1 and TRBJ1-2, with 7 bases lining up with TRBD1. The CDR3 runs to 13 residues. CDR1 is SGHRS and CDR2 is YFSETQ in the germline V gene. V lost 3 bases, J lost 11 bases, and 10 bases stayed unmatched. CDR3 DNA: TGCGCCAGCAGCTCTAACCGGGACAGACGTTACACCTTC. Residues: CASSSNRDRRYTF.

This clonotype has only a few counts. V gene TRBV29-1 combines with J gene TRBJ2-2, with D tentatively TRBD1 (6 bases). The germline CDR1 and CDR2 sequences are SQVTM and ANQGSEA. Trimming removed 7 bases from V and 0 bases from J, with 12 bases in between. The CDR3 runs to 14 residues. In nucleotides, the CDR3 is TGCAGCGCTAGACAGGCCACGAACACCGGGGAGCTGTTTTTT. Protein sequence: CSARQATNTGELFF.

The chain couples TRBV29-1 to TRBJ2-7, with 8 bases identical to TRBD2. Germline V CDR1 and CDR2: SQVTM, ANQGSEA. This CDR3 spans 15 amino acids. Trimming at V came to 3 bases and at J to 3 bases, leaving 10 bases not matched to a gene. The CDR3 sequence: CSVDIKREGLYEQYF. The CDR3 region has the DNA TGCAGCGTTGACATCAAACGGGAGGGCCTCTACGAGCAGTACTTC.

To note about this clonotype: A single base is all that separates this from a far larger clone, so a read error is likely. The V gene is TRBV7-2, the J gene TRBJ1-6, with 7 bases matching TRBD1. From germline, CDR1 is SGHTA and CDR2 FQGNSA. CDR3 length: 15 residues. CDR3 DNA sequence: TGTGCCAGCAGTCATGGACAGGTCGGAAGGGCTGAAGCTTCCTTT. Its translation: CASSHGQVGRAEASF.

The chain employs TRBV20-1 and TRBJ1-2; 7 positions match TRBD1. Per the germline V gene, CDR1 is DFQATT and CDR2 is SNEGSKA (reference sequence). The CDR3 length is 15 residues. Trimming took 6 bases from V and 4 from J; bases not matched to a gene: 14. CDR3 sequence reads: CSAAPQGLFSYGYTF. In DNA, the CDR3 is TGCAGTGCCGCGCCACAGGGGCTATTTAGCTATGGCTACACCTTC.

This clonotype occurred many times. For the CDR3, the DNA is TGTGCCAGCAGTTGGGGGGGCGAGACCCAGTACTTC. It encodes CASSWGGETQYF. The V call is TRBV7-2, the J call TRBJ2-5, with D possibly TRBD2 on 7 matching bases. This CDR3 region has 12 residues. The germline V gene has CDR1 SGHTA and CDR2 FQGNSA. Trimming removed 6 bases at V and 5 bases at J, with 10 bases between.

This clonotype was observed many times. The gene calls are TRBV28 and TRBJ2-5, with 10 bases identical to TRBD2. V was clipped by 2 bases and J by 1 base; unmatched bases: 4. Germline V CDR1 and CDR2: MDHEN, SYDVKM. CDR3 length: 16 residues. CDR3 amino acids: CASSLTAGGPQETQYF. CDR3 sequence (DNA): TGTGCCAGCAGTTTAACAGCGGGAGGGCCCCAAGAGACCCAGTACTTC.

This clonotype was seen more than once but under ten times. The chain carries TRBV19 and TRBJ2-7; perhaps TRBD2 as D (6 bases). Germline V CDR1 and CDR2: LNHDA, SQIVND (reference sequence). The V end lost 2 bases, the J end lost 4 bases, and 15 bases lay between the germline ends. CDR3 size: 15 residues. In nucleotides, the CDR3 is TGTGCCAGTAGTATAAGTGGCGGGAAGTTTTACGAGCAGTACTTC. Amino acids: CASSISGGKFYEQYF.

This clonotype was recorded many times. The rearrangement uses TRBV6-1 and TRBJ2-5, with a tentative D call TRBD1 (7 bases). CDR3 size: 14 residues. Germline CDR1 MNHNS, CDR2 SASEGT. The V and J ends lost 8 bases and 4 bases respectively, with 17 bases between them. The CDR3 DNA reads as TGTGCCAGCCAATCCCAGGGGGGTTTAGAGACCCAGTACTTC. Protein sequence: CASQSQGGLETQYF.

This chain links TRBV20-1 with TRBJ1-5; 7 nucleotides match TRBD1. The CDR3 totals 15 residues. With 4 bases clipped from V and 4 bases from J, the junction kept 10 bases outside the gene matches. CDR1 is DFQATT, CDR2 SNEGSKA, per germline (reference sequence). For the CDR3, the DNA is TGCAGTGCTAAAGTGGGGGGGACAGTTAATCAGCCCCAGCATTTT. It is translated as CSAKVGGTVNQPQHF.